This T cell receptor beta chain was sequenced in a study of T cell changes during pregnancy in multiple sclerosis. V lost 4 bases, J lost 5 bases, and 10 bases lay in between. CDR1 and CDR2 (germline): SGHDT, YYEEEE. CDR3 length equals 13 residues. The method was immunoSEQ multiplex PCR; TCRdb's version includes in-frame clones alone and lacks a portion of them. The sample yields tens of thousands of clones, 80% to 95% seen once. The receptor was isolated from a female donor with multiple sclerosis, enrolled in a pregnancy study. This sequence joins TRBV5-6 and TRBJ2-1; D may be TRBD2 (5 bases). The sequencing here drew on peripheral blood, taken in the second trimester of pregnancy. Written as DNA, the CDR3 is TGTGCCAGCAGCCGGGGAAGAAACAATGAGCAGTTCTTC. Translated, it gives CASSRGRNNEQFF.